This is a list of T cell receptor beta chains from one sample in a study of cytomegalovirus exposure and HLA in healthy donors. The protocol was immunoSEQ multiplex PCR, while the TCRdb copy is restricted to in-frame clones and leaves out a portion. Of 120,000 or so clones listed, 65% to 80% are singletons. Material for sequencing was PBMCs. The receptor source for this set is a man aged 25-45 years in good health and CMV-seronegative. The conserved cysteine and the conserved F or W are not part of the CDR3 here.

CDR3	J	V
ASSFRTSSVTDTQY	TRBJ2-3	TRBV5-4
ASSIRGQGGPIQY	TRBJ2-4	TRBV19
ASSQGAGYGYT	TRBJ1-2	TRBV4-3
ASSPQPGTAFGF	TRBJ2-7	TRBV7-2
ASKGRRSNTGELF	TRBJ2-2	TRBV28
ASSLFGGGAPYEQY	TRBJ2-7	TRBV7-9
ASRTGGTEAF	TRBJ1-1	TRBV28
ASSLGTGPYEQY	TRBJ2-7	TRBV5-1
ASSDRTNTEAF	TRBJ1-1	TRBV19
ASSVGDFYYNEQF	TRBJ2-1	TRBV9
ASSLERTGTYNEQF	TRBJ2-1	TRBV7-7
ASSPGTSGSYEQY	TRBJ2-7	TRBV19
ASSSTENYGYT	TRBJ1-2	TRBV5-6
ASSLESHYEQY	TRBJ2-7	TRBV11-2
ASSLVITGEQF	TRBJ2-1	TRBV5-4
ATRTGVADTQY	TRBJ2-3	TRBV6-1
ASSGTGSSYEQY	TRBJ2-7	TRBV6-5
ASSYDMVYEQY	TRBJ2-7	TRBV11-1
SVEDQTDMNTETF	TRBJ1-1	TRBV29-1
SVAPGSGAEKLF	TRBJ1-4	TRBV29-1
ASSFGTGRYWGYT	TRBJ1-2	TRBV28
ASSTRDRYQPQH	TRBJ1-5	TRBV2
ASSDLAMDSYYGYT	TRBJ1-2	TRBV11-2
ASSLVPGDSGNTIY	TRBJ1-3	TRBV7-2
ASRHLGSSGPYEQY	TRBJ2-7	TRBV11-2
ASSERAGVNTEAF	TRBJ1-1	TRBV6-1
ASCTGGTNEKLF	TRBJ1-4	TRBV5-1
SAGTSGSYYEQY	NA	TRBV29-1